This T cell receptor (beta chain) was obtained from a study of persistence of HIV-infected CD4 T cells. Regarding the study as a whole: Antigen-responding cells were enriched for degenerate expanded CDR3beta sequences. Compared with CD3/CD28-stimulated cells, CMV- and Gag-responding cells showed lower TCRbeta richness.

The stimulus was an HIV-1 Gag 15-mer peptide pool, about 1 ug/peptide/mL. Sorting selected CD4+ T cells upregulating both CD40 ligand and CD69. Donors were HIV-1-infected adults who began suppressive ART during chronic infection. For approximately 17 hours, CD8-depleted PBMCs received anti-CD28/CD49d costimulation, a CD40-blocking antibody and enfuvirtide. Losses at the gene ends were 4 bases for V and 3 bases for J; bases not matched to a gene: 4. From germline, CDR1 is SQVTM and CDR2 ANQGSEA. The CDR3 extends over 13 amino acids. The immunoSEQ assay was version 4, run in survey mode. Assay: immunoSEQ multiplex PCR; the TCRdb copy retains only in-frame clones and omits some. The data show about 13,000 clones, about 70% seen once. Regarding this clone: Antigen specificity is unknown.

J is TRBJ2-5 and V is TRBV29-1, with 8 nucleotides matching TRBD2. This specimen consisted of CD4+ T cells sorted from PBMCs after approximately 19-hour stimulation, obtained from a patient who received antiretroviral therapy. The source is an adult man with HIV who was CMV-seropositive. The CDR3 DNA sequence: TGCAGCGTTGGTAGCGGGAATAAAGAGACCCAGTACTTC. Encoded protein: CSVGSGNKETQYF.